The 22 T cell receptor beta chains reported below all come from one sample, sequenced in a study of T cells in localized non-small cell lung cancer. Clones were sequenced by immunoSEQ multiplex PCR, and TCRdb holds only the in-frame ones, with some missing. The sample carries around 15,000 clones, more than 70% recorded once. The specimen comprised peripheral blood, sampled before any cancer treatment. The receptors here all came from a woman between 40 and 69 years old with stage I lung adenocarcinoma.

CDR3 residues: CASGSWRDPMNTGELFF. The CDR3 nucleotides are TGTGCCAGCGGCTCATGGAGGGACCCAATGAACACCGGGGAGCTGTTTTTT. The rearrangement links TRBV6-4 to TRBJ2-2, with a tentative D call TRBD2 (6 bases). This CDR3 comprises 17 residues. Trimming stripped 8 bases from V and 1 base from J, with 20 bases between. The V gene's germline CDR1 is MRHNA and CDR2 SNTAGT.

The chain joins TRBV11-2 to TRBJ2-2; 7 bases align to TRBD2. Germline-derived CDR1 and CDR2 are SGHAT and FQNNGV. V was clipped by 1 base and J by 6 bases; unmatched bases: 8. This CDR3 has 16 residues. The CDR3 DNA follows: TGTGCCAGCAGCTTAGTTGTCGCGGGGGAAGCCGGGGAGCTGTTTTTT. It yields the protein CASSLVVAGEAGELFF.

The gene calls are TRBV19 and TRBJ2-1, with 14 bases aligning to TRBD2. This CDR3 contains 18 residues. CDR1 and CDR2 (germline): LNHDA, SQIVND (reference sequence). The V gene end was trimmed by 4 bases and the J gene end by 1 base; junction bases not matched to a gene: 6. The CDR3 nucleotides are TGTGCCAGTAGTAGGACTAGCGGGGGGCTTTTGTCCTACAATGAGCAGTTCTTC. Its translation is CASSRTSGGLLSYNEQFF.

The chain's CDR3 is CASSSLAPNIQYF. In DNA, the CDR3 is TGTGCCAGCAGTTCCCTCGCTCCCAACATTCAGTACTTC. The V and J genes are TRBV28 and TRBJ2-4, with D unclear. CDR1 is MDHEN, CDR2 SYDVKM, per germline. Trimming left V 4 bases short and J 7 bases short, with 11 bases between. There are 13 residues in the CDR3.

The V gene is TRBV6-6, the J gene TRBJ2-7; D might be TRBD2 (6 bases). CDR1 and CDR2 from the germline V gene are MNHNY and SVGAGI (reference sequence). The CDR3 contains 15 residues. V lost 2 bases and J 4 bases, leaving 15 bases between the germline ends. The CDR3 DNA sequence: TGTGCCAGCAGTTACCTCCACACGGGGGTTTACGAGCAGTACTTC. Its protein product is CASSYLHTGVYEQYF.

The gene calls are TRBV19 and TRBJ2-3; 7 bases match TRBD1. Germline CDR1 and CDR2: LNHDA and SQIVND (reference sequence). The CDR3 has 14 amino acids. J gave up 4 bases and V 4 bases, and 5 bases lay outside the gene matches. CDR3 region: CASSKQGGSDTQYF. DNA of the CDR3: TGTGCCAGTAGTAAACAAGGGGGCTCAGATACGCAGTATTTT.

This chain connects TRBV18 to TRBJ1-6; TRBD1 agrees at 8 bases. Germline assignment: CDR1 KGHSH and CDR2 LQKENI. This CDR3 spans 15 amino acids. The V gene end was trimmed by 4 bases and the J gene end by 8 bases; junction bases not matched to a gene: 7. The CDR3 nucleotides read TGTGCCAGCTCACGTTTCCAGGGGGCAGATTCACCCCTCCACTTT. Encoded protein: CASSRFQGADSPLHF.

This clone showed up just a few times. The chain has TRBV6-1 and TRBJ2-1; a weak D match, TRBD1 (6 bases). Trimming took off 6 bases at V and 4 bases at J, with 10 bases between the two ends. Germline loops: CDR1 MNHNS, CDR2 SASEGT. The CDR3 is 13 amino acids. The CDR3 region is CASRWGRYNEQFF. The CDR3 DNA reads TGTGCCAGCAGATGGGGGCGATACAATGAGCAGTTCTTC.

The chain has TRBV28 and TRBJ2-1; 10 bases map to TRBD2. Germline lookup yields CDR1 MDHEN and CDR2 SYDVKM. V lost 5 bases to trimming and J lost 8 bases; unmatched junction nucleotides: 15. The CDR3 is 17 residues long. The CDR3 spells CASSTLLRAGGFDEQFF. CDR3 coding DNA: TGTGCCAGCAGTACCCTCCTCAGAGCGGGGGGGTTTGATGAGCAGTTCTTC.

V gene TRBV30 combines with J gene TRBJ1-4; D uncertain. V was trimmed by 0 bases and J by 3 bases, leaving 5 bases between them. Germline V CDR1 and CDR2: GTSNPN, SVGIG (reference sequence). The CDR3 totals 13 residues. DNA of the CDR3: TGTGCCTGGAGTGTACGGTCTAATGAAAAACTGTTTTTT. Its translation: CAWSVRSNEKLFF.

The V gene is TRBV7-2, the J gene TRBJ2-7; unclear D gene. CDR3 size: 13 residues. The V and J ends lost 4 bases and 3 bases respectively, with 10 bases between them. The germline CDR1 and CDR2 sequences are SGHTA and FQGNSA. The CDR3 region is CASSYTPGYEQYF. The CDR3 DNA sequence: TGTGCCAGCAGCTATACCCCGGGCTACGAGCAGTACTTC.

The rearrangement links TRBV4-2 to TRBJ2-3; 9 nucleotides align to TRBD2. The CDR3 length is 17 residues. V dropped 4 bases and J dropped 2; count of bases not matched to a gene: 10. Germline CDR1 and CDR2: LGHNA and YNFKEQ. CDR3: CASSPKGAGGATDTQYF. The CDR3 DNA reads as TGTGCCAGCAGCCCAAAAGGGGCGGGGGGGGCCACAGATACGCAGTATTTT.

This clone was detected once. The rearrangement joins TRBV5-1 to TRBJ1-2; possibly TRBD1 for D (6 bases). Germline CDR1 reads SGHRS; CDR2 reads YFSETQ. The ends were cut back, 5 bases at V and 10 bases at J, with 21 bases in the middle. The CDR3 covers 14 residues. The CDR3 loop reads CASRKTTGLEPYTF. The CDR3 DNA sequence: TGCGCCAGCAGGAAAACAACAGGGTTGGAACCCTACACCTTC.

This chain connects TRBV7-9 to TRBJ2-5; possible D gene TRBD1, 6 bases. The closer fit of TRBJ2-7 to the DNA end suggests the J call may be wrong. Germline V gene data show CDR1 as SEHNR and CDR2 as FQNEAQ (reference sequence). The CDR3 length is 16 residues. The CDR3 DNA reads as TGTGCCAGCAGCGGAAGGGTGGCAGGGGTTTACCACGAGCAGTACTTC. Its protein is CASSGRVAGVYHEQYF.

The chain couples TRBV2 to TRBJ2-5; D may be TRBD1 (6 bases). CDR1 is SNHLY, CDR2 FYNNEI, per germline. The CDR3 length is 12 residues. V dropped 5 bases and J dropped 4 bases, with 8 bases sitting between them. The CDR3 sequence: CASSRDTETQYF. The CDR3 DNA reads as TGTGCCAGCAGTAGGGACACAGAGACCCAGTACTTC.

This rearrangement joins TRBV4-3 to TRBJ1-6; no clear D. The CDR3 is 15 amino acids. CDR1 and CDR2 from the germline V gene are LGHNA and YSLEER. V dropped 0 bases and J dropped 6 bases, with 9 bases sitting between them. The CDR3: CASSQDHPVNSPLHF. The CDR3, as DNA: TGCGCCAGCAGCCAAGACCACCCCGTTAATTCACCCCTCCACTTT.

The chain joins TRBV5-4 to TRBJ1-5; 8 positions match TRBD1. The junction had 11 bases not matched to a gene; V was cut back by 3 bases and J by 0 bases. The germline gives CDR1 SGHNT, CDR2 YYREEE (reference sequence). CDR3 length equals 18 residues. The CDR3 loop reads CASSWGGTGGRSNQPQHF. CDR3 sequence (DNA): TGTGCCAGCAGCTGGGGGGGAACAGGGGGTCGTAGCAATCAGCCCCAGCATTTT.

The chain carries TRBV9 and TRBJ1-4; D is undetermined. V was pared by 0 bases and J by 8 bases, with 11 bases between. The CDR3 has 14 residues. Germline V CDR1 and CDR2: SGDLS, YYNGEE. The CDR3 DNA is TGTGCCAGCAGCGTAGCGGCCTCGCCGGAAAAACTGTTTTTT. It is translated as CASSVAASPEKLFF.

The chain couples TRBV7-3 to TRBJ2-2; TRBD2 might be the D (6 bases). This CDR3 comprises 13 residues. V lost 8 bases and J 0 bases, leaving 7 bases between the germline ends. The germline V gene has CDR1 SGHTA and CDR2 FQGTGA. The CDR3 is CASAGSNTGELFF. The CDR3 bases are TGTGCCAGCGCGGGGTCGAACACCGGGGAGCTGTTTTTT.

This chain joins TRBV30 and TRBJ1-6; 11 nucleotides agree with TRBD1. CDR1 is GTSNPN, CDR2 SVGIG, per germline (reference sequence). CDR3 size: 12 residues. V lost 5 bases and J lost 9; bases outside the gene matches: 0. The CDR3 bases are TGTGCCTGGGGACAGGGGGCTTCACCCCTCCACTTT. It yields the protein CAWGQGASPLHF.

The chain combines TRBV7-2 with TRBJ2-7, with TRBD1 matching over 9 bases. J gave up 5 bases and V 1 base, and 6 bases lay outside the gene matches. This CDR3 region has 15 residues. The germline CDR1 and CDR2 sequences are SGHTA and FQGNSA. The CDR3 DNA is TGTGCCAGCAGCTTAGTTATTGGGACAGGGAACGAGCAGTACTTC. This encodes CASSLVIGTGNEQYF.

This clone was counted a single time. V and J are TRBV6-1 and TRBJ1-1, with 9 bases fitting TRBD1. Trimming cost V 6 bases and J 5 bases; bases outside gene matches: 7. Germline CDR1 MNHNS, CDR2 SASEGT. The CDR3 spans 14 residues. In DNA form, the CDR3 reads TGTGCCAGCAGACAGGGGGCGAGGAGAACTGAAGCTTTCTTT. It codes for CASRQGARRTEAFF.